The 21 T cell receptor beta chains below were found in one sample sequenced in a study of regulatory T cells in long-lasting Graves disease. The TCR beta library used iRepertoire HTBI primers with Arm-PCR amplification of CDR3. TCRdb reanalysed the multiplex PCR reads using MiXCR and keeps one entry per CDR3 protein. The sample comprises about 240,000 distinct CDR3 sequences, 20% to 25% of which are singletons, and approximately 14% rests with the top ten. Indicated time point: newly diagnosed GD, antithyroid drugs for less than 3 months. PBMC RNA served as the TCR library source. The sequences come from peripheral blood mononuclear cells (PBMCs), collected at new diagnosis, from a patient treated with antithyroid drugs. Receptors were obtained from a female donor with Graves disease.

This clonotype has ten or more counts. The chain combines TRBV9 with TRBJ2-7, with 10 bases identical to TRBD2. Germline V CDR1 and CDR2: SGDLS, YYNGEE. This CDR3 spans 15 amino acids. J gave up 5 bases and V 0 bases, and 5 bases lay outside the gene matches. The CDR3 coding sequence is TGTGCCAGCAGCGTAGCTGCTAGCGGGAGCAACGAGCAGTACTTC. Translation gives CASSVAASGSNEQYF.

For this clonotype: A much larger clone is a single base away; this may be a read error. The chain uses TRBV6-1 and TRBJ1-2; 8 positions match TRBD1. Looked up from germline, CDR1 is MNHNS and CDR2 is SASEGT. The J segment lost 6 bases and the V segment lost 6 bases, leaving 9 bases of the junction unmatched. The CDR3 extends over 14 amino acids. The CDR3 DNA sequence: TGTGCCAGCAGACAAACAGGGGGTTTGGATGGCTACACCTTC. Translation gives CASRQTGGLDGYTF.

This clonotype was counted ten times or more. The genes are TRBV7-2 and TRBJ1-1; D remains ambiguous. Germline values: CDR1 SGHTA, CDR2 FQGNSA. The CDR3 runs 12 residues. Trimming removed 5 bases at V and 5 bases at J, with 9 bases between. This CDR3 reads CASSLTRTEAFF. In nucleotides, the CDR3 is TGTGCCAGCAGCCTCACGAGGACTGAAGCTTTCTTT.

V gene TRBV27 combines with J gene TRBJ1-5; 10 bases are shared with TRBD1. From germline, CDR1 is MNHEY and CDR2 SMNVEV (reference sequence). V lost 5 bases to trimming and J lost 2 bases; unmatched junction nucleotides: 9. The CDR3 length is 17 residues. The CDR3 sequence: CASSKNAGTGGNQPQHF. The CDR3 DNA reads as TGTGCCAGCAGTAAGAACGCCGGGACAGGGGGCAATCAGCCCCAGCATTTT.

This chain uses TRBV15 with TRBJ1-2; 9 bases are shared with TRBD1. Germline assignment: CDR1 LNHNV and CDR2 YYDKDF (reference sequence). Germline trimming cut 8 bases from V and 3 bases from J; bases unmatched to any gene: 4. The CDR3 spans 13 residues. The CDR3 protein is CATGDRADYGYTF. The CDR3 DNA sequence: TGTGCCACCGGGGACAGGGCGGACTATGGCTACACCTTC.

Comments on this clonotype: This clone may be a read error of a much larger clone one base away. The V and J genes are TRBV6-1 and TRBJ1-1; D may be TRBD1 (6 bases). Germline CDR1 reads MNHNS; CDR2 reads SASEGT. CDR3 size: 13 residues. CDR3 DNA: TGTGCCAGCATTAGGGGGGGAAACACTGAAGCTTCCTTT. It specifies CASIRGGNTEASF.

The V and J genes are TRBV7-2 and TRBJ2-7; weak D call: TRBD1 (6 bases). There are 14 residues in the CDR3. Per germline, CDR1 SGHTA and CDR2 FQGNSA. Deletions cut 4 bases from V and 1 base from J, with 11 bases between. CDR3: CASSYRDTSYEQYF. CDR3 DNA: TGTGCCAGCAGCTACCGGGACACGTCCTACGAGCAGTACTTC.

This clonotype was observed many times. This sequence joins TRBV20-1 and TRBJ2-7; D might be TRBD1 or TRBD2, each matching 5 bases. The CDR3 length is 15 residues. V lost 6 bases to trimming and J lost 2 bases, with 20 bases between them. Germline loops: CDR1 DFQATT, CDR2 SNEGSKA (reference sequence). This chain's CDR3 is CSAWATGGGAYEQYF. In DNA form, the CDR3 reads TGCAGTGCATGGGCTACTGGTGGGGGTGCCTACGAGCAGTACTTC.

This clonotype has only a few counts. The chain recombines TRBV2 with TRBJ2-2, with D possibly TRBD2 on 7 matching bases. The ends were cut back, 6 bases at V and 5 bases at J, with 19 bases in the middle. Germline V gene sequence: CDR1 SNHLY, CDR2 FYNNEI. CDR3 length: 16 residues. The CDR3 nucleotides read TGTGCCAGCAGAGCGGTTGGGCGGGGGCCAACCGGGGAGCTGTTTTTT. It codes for CASRAVGRGPTGELFF. The variable domain in full, with the rest retrieved from reference TRBV2 and TRBJ2-2, is EPEVTQTPSHQVTQMGQEVILRCVPISNHLYFYWYRQILGQKVEFLVSFYNNEISEKSEIFDDQFSVERPDGSNFTLKIRSTKLEDSAMYFCASRAVGRGPTGELFFGEGSRLTVL.

This clonotype was observed once. The chain links TRBV10-3 to TRBJ2-3, with D perhaps TRBD1 (6 bases). The CDR3 consists of 15 residues. V lost 6 bases and J 1 base, leaving 14 bases between the germline ends. The germline CDR1 and CDR2 sequences are ENHRY and SYGVKD. As DNA, the CDR3 is TGTGCCATCAGCGCAGAGGGGGTGCGCACAGATACGCAGTATTTT. This codes for CAISAEGVRTDTQYF.

Points on this clonotype: This clone may be a read error of a much larger clone one base away. The gene calls are TRBV20-1 and TRBJ2-1, with D possibly TRBD1 on 5 matching bases. CDR1 and CDR2 (germline): DFQATT, SNEGSKA (reference sequence). This CDR3 contains 14 residues. The CDR3 DNA sequence: TGCAGTGCTAGTGTTGATGGGTGGGGCAATGGGCAGTTCTTC. Its translation is CSASVDGWGNGQFF.

This clonotype was picked up many times. This rearrangement joins TRBV4-1 to TRBJ2-3; D is ambiguous. Trimming took 0 bases from V and 9 from J, leaving 10 bases between them. This CDR3 has 13 amino acids. Per the germline V gene, CDR1 is MGHRA and CDR2 is YSYEKL. In DNA, the CDR3 is TGCGCCAGCAGCCAAGATGTTGAGAGCACGCAGTATTTT. Translated: CASSQDVESTQYF.

In its sample, this clonotype was seen many times. V gene TRBV27 combines with J gene TRBJ2-3, with D possibly being TRBD1 (5 bases). The CDR3 is 15 residues long. The V gene lost 5 bases and the J gene lost 4 bases, with 16 bases spanning the gap. Germline V lookup: CDR1 MNHEY, CDR2 SMNVEV (reference sequence). The CDR3 spells CASSRGAWGADTQYF. The CDR3 nucleotides are TGTGCCAGCAGTAGAGGAGCTTGGGGCGCAGATACGCAGTATTTT.

There are many counts of this clonotype. The chain has TRBV11-2 and TRBJ2-1; a weak D match, TRBD1 (6 bases). The CDR3 sequence is 16 residues long. Germline loops: CDR1 SGHAT, CDR2 FQNNGV. Trimming cost V 0 bases and J 9 bases, with 18 bases left between them. This CDR3 is CASSLDDRGGRIEQFF. The DNA for the CDR3 is TGTGCCAGCAGCTTAGATGACAGAGGGGGACGGATTGAGCAGTTCTTC.

This clonotype turned up a few times. The J gene is TRBJ1-2, the V gene TRBV6-5; D is unresolved. The V and J ends lost 2 bases and 8 bases respectively, with 12 bases between them. Germline CDR1 MNHEY, CDR2 SVGAGI. The CDR3 runs 13 residues. CDR3 nucleotides: TGTGCCAGCAGTTACATCCGAGGGTTAGGCTACACCTTC. Its translation: CASSYIRGLGYTF.

Many counts were recorded for this clonotype. The gene calls are TRBV20-1 and TRBJ2-2, with 11 bases identical to TRBD1. The CDR3 runs 14 residues. The V gene end was trimmed by 5 bases and the J gene end by 7 bases; junction bases not matched to a gene: 6. Germline assignment: CDR1 DFQATT and CDR2 SNEGSKA (reference sequence). CDR3 DNA: TGCAGTGCTCCCGGGACAGGGGGGATCGGGGAGCTGTTTTTT. This codes for CSAPGTGGIGELFF.

As to this clonotype: This may come from a read error, since a much larger clone is one base off. The CDR3 end shows no conserved phenylalanine or tryptophan, and so a read error is likely. The rearrangement joins TRBV6-2 or TRBV6-3 to TRBJ2-3; D perhaps matches TRBD1 (6 bases). V was clipped by 4 bases and J by 0 bases, with 11 bases between them. Germline V gene data show CDR1 as MNHEY and CDR2 as SVGEGT. This CDR3 is 15 amino acids long. The CDR3 coding sequence is TGTGCCAGCAGTTCCTCAGGGGAGAGCACAGATACGCAGTATCTT. Residues: CASSSSGESTDTQYL.

This clonotype occurred a few times. The CDR3: CASSLGINYGYTF. The CDR3 bases are TGTGCCAGCAGCTTGGGCATCAACTATGGCTACACCTTC. The chain recombines TRBV5-6 with TRBJ1-2; D call uncertain. Germline CDR1 and CDR2: SGHDT and YYEEEE. The ends were cut back, 0 bases at V and 2 bases at J, with 5 bases in the middle. The CDR3 spans 13 residues.

This clonotype has a count of ten or more. The rearrangement uses TRBV7-3 and TRBJ2-7; 8 nucleotides align to TRBD2. This CDR3 has 15 residues. Germline V gene sequence: CDR1 SGHTA, CDR2 FQGTGA. V lost 5 bases, J lost 3 bases, and 9 bases stayed unmatched. The CDR3 DNA reads as TGTGCCAGCAGCAAAACGGCGGGGGGAGTCTACGAGCAGTACTTC. It specifies CASSKTAGGVYEQYF.

The sample holds many counts of this clonotype. J is TRBJ2-3 and V is TRBV4-2; TRBD1 matches at 7 bases. Trimming at V came to 1 base and at J to 4 bases, leaving 5 bases not matched to a gene. CDR1 and CDR2 from the germline V gene are LGHNA and YNFKEQ. This CDR3 region has 15 residues. The CDR3 DNA reads as TGTGCCAGCAGCCAAGCGAACACAGGGGCAGATACGCAGTATTTT. Translated, it gives CASSQANTGADTQYF.

This clonotype appeared many times. V gene TRBV7-9 combines with J gene TRBJ2-2; 9 positions match TRBD2. This CDR3 contains 15 residues. From germline, CDR1 is SEHNR and CDR2 FQNEAQ (reference sequence). Trimming at V came to 5 bases and at J to 1 base, leaving 2 bases not matched to a gene. CDR3 nucleotides: TGTGCCAGCAGCCTGACTAGCGGGAACACCGGGGAGCTGTTTTTT. Amino acids: CASSLTSGNTGELFF.